The 31 T cell receptor beta chains listed next were all sequenced from one sample in a study of blood T cell repertoires in COVID-19. Profiled with immunoSEQ multiplex PCR; TCRdb holds only in-frame clones, not every one. Counted here are around 110,000 clones, just over 90% occurring once; the ten biggest clones make up roughly 1.9%. Sequences were obtained from peripheral blood. The source of these receptors is a human donor with active COVID-19. The donor label of this sample is uncertain.

The chain couples TRBV9 to TRBJ1-1; D is unresolved. CDR3 length equals 13 residues. Trimming cost V 0 bases and J 5 bases, with 8 bases left between them. Germline CDR1 is SGDLS and CDR2 is YYNGEE. DNA of the CDR3: TGTGCCAGCAGCGTAGTTAGCGGGACTGAAGCTTTCTTT. As protein: CASSVVSGTEAFF.

The chain links TRBV5-4 to TRBJ2-5; 7 bases line up with TRBD1. Germline CDR1 SGHNT, CDR2 YYREEE (reference sequence). This CDR3 is 13 amino acids long. V shed 4 bases and J 3 bases; nucleotides not matched to a gene: 3. The CDR3: CASSRGREETQYF. For the CDR3, the DNA is TGTGCCAGCAGCAGGGGGCGCGAAGAGACCCAGTACTTC.

This clone was picked up one time. The CDR3 bases are TGTGCCAGCAGTGACGCCGGACAGGGGGCGACTAATGAAAAACTGTTTTTT. Translation gives CASSDAGQGATNEKLFF. V is TRBV25-1 and J is TRBJ1-4; TRBD1 aligns across 11 bases. The J segment lost 2 bases and the V segment lost 3 bases, leaving 5 bases of the junction unmatched. In germline, CDR1 is MGHDK, CDR2 SYGVNS. The length of the CDR3 is 17 residues.

The chain couples TRBV20-1 to TRBJ2-1, with D maybe TRBD2 (6 bases). CDR3 length: 10 residues. The germline gives CDR1 DFQATT, CDR2 SNEGSKA (reference sequence). Trimming cost V 4 bases and J 8 bases, with 6 bases left between them. The CDR3 protein is CSATSDEQFF. Written as DNA, the CDR3 is TGCAGTGCTACTAGCGATGAGCAGTTCTTC.

The chain combines TRBV28 with TRBJ2-5; 9 bases map to TRBD1. This CDR3 has 15 amino acids. Per the germline V gene, CDR1 is MDHEN and CDR2 is SYDVKM. V gave up 3 bases and J gave up 2 bases; unmatched junction bases: 4. The chain's CDR3 is CASSFGDREQETQYF. CDR3 nucleotides: TGTGCCAGCAGTTTTGGGGACAGGGAGCAAGAGACCCAGTACTTC.

The chain recombines TRBV11-2 with TRBJ2-2; no clear D gene. Looked up from germline, CDR1 is SGHAT and CDR2 is FQNNGV. V dropped 5 bases and J dropped 2 bases, with 3 bases sitting between them. The CDR3 sequence is 12 residues long. Written as DNA, the CDR3 is TGTGCCAGCAGCATAAACACCGGGGAGCTGTTTTTT. Protein sequence: CASSINTGELFF.

V usage is TRBV9 and J usage is TRBJ2-3, with no clear D. The CDR3 runs to 14 residues. Trimming removed 3 bases from V and 0 bases from J, with 8 bases in between. In germline, CDR1 is SGDLS, CDR2 YYNGEE. The chain's CDR3 is CASSGQVSTDTQYF. For the CDR3, the DNA is TGTGCCAGCAGCGGACAAGTTAGCACAGATACGCAGTATTTT.

The chain carries TRBV20-1 and TRBJ1-5, with 8 bases matching TRBD1. The CDR3 is 16 amino acids. The J segment lost 2 bases and the V segment lost 3 bases, leaving 9 bases of the junction unmatched. The V gene's germline CDR1 is DFQATT and CDR2 SNEGSKA (reference sequence). This CDR3 is CSASQPTGEGNQPQHF. The CDR3 DNA follows: TGCAGTGCTAGTCAGCCGACAGGGGAGGGCAATCAGCCCCAGCATTTT.

The count of this clone is one. This chain connects TRBV12-3 or TRBV12-4 to TRBJ1-1; the D is unclear. The CDR3 extends over 13 amino acids. V lost 1 base, J lost 6 bases, and 9 bases lay in between. CDR3 in amino acids: CASSLVSGSEAFF. In nucleotides, the CDR3 is TGTGCCAGCAGTTTAGTTTCAGGCTCTGAAGCTTTCTTT.

In this sample, this clone turned up a few times. This chain uses TRBV5-1 with TRBJ2-5, with 10 positions matching TRBD2. Germline V lookup: CDR1 SGHRS, CDR2 YFSETQ. CDR3 length: 16 residues. V lost 4 bases and J lost 5; bases outside the gene matches: 11. Here the CDR3 reads CASSRGTSELGETQYF. The CDR3 DNA follows: TGCGCCAGCAGCCGAGGGACTAGCGAGCTTGGCGAGACCCAGTACTTC.

The gene calls are TRBV3-1 (or the pseudogene TRBV3-2) and TRBJ2-5; D may be TRBD2 (5 bases). The CDR3 consists of 20 residues. Trimming cost V 4 bases and J 5 bases, with 32 bases left between them. Germline CDR1 reads LGHDT; CDR2 reads YNNKEL (reference sequence). For the CDR3, the DNA is TGTGCCAGCAGCCTCGACCGCGAGGGCTCCCGGAGCCGCGGTGGTGAGACCCAGTACTTC. Translation: CASSLDREGSRSRGGETQYF.

This clone was found a few times. V gene TRBV15 combines with J gene TRBJ2-5, with D hard to call. Between the trimmed V and J ends, which lost 0 bases and 5 bases, there was a span of 19 bases. The CDR3 extends over 17 amino acids. Germline-derived CDR1 and CDR2 are LNHNV and YYDKDF (reference sequence). As DNA, the CDR3 is TGTGCCACCAGCAGAGATCCATGGGTGGGCCCGAAGGAGACCCAGTACTTC. Its protein is CATSRDPWVGPKETQYF.

This chain uses TRBV19 with TRBJ1-2; maybe TRBD1 (5 bases). The CDR3 is 15 residues long. CDR1 and CDR2 (germline): LNHDA, SQIVND (reference sequence). The ends were cut back, 5 bases at V and 5 bases at J, with 18 bases in the middle. CDR3 region: CASSWFRTTLYGYTF. The CDR3 nucleotides read TGTGCCAGTAGTTGGTTTAGGACAACACTATATGGCTACACCTTC.

This clone was picked up one time. The chain joins TRBV9 to TRBJ2-1; a weak D match, TRBD2 (5 bases). This CDR3 contains 15 residues. Germline-derived CDR1 and CDR2 are SGDLS and YYNGEE. Trimming took 3 bases from V and 0 from J, leaving 10 bases between them. CDR3: CASSGSGSSYNEQFF. Here the CDR3 DNA reads TGTGCCAGCAGCGGCAGCGGCAGCTCCTACAATGAGCAGTTCTTC.

The chain carries TRBV4-1 and TRBJ2-4; 7 bases are shared with TRBD1. This CDR3 has 16 residues. CDR1 is MGHRA and CDR2 is YSYEKL in the germline V gene. V lost 1 base and J lost 4; bases outside the gene matches: 7. CDR3 amino acids: CASSQGHGTAKNIQYF. CDR3 DNA: TGCGCCAGCAGCCAAGGACACGGGACAGCAAAAAACATTCAGTACTTC.

This rearrangement joins TRBV6-5 to TRBJ1-1; D gene unclear. CDR3 size: 15 residues. Trimming removed 3 bases from V and 1 base from J, with 12 bases in between. Germline-derived CDR1 and CDR2 are MNHEY and SVGAGI. CDR3 sequence reads: CASSYFRQWNTEAFF. CDR3 sequence (DNA): TGTGCCAGCAGTTATTTCAGACAATGGAACACTGAAGCTTTCTTT.

The rearrangement joins TRBV27 to TRBJ1-1; D is unclear. Germline-derived CDR1 and CDR2 are MNHEY and SMNVEV (reference sequence). This CDR3 is 13 amino acids long. V dropped 2 bases and J dropped 5 bases, with 9 bases sitting between them. CDR3: CASSLRSSTEAFF. DNA for the CDR3: TGTGCCAGCAGTTTAAGGTCTAGTACTGAAGCTTTCTTT.

The rearrangement uses TRBV28 and TRBJ2-2; 9 positions agree with TRBD1. Germline V lookup: CDR1 MDHEN, CDR2 SYDVKM. The CDR3 has 17 residues. J was trimmed by 5 bases and V by 7 bases; bases with no gene match: 14. CDR3 protein: CASKTSPGQGVTGELFF. The CDR3 DNA sequence: TGTGCCAGCAAAACATCTCCGGGACAGGGTGTGACCGGGGAGCTGTTTTTT.

This clone occurred once. The chain recombines TRBV7-2 with TRBJ1-2; TRBD1 matches at 10 bases. The CDR3 is 15 residues long. CDR1 is SGHTA and CDR2 is FQGNSA in the germline V gene. Trimming removed 5 bases from V and 1 base from J; junction bases left unmatched: 4. This chain's CDR3 is CASSPGTGDNYGYTF. Here the CDR3 DNA reads TGTGCCAGCAGCCCTGGGACAGGGGATAACTATGGCTACACCTTC.

The rearrangement uses TRBV11-2 and TRBJ2-7; a possible D gene is TRBD1 (5 bases). V lost 0 bases to trimming and J lost 2 bases, with 11 bases between them. The CDR3 covers 15 residues. Per the germline V gene, CDR1 is SGHAT and CDR2 is FQNNGV. CDR3 sequence (DNA): TGTGCCAGCAGCTTAGATTTGTCAGGGACCTACGAGCAGTACTTC. Its translation is CASSLDLSGTYEQYF.

For the CDR3, the DNA is TGTGCCAGCAAGTTGGACTCAGGGGGCGCCGGCACTGAAGCTTTCTTT. Translating it yields CASKLDSGGAGTEAFF. V and J are TRBV27 and TRBJ1-1; TRBD1 matches at 8 bases. The V segment lost 7 bases and the J segment 4 bases; nucleotides outside the gene matches: 14. Per the germline V gene, CDR1 is MNHEY and CDR2 is SMNVEV (reference sequence). The length of the CDR3 is 16 residues.

V and J are TRBV11-3 and TRBJ1-1; no firm D call. Germline CDR1 SGHNT, CDR2 YENEEA. Trimming left V 1 base short and J 4 bases short, with 10 bases between. The CDR3 contains 14 residues. Here the CDR3 reads CASSLGGSPTEAFF. The DNA for the CDR3 is TGTGCCAGCAGCTTAGGAGGGAGTCCCACTGAAGCTTTCTTT.

This clone was counted a single time. The chain recombines TRBV7-9 with TRBJ2-2; D not certain. Trimming stripped 7 bases from V and 0 bases from J, with 12 bases between. The germline gives CDR1 SEHNR, CDR2 FQNEAQ (reference sequence). This CDR3 spans 15 amino acids. The CDR3 DNA is TGTGCCAGCACCCCCCAGACTGCGAACACCGGGGAGCTGTTTTTT. Residues: CASTPQTANTGELFF.

The chain has TRBV19 and TRBJ2-1, with 13 bases aligning to TRBD2. Trimming cost V 9 bases and J 4 bases; bases outside gene matches: 3. In germline, CDR1 is LNHDA, CDR2 SQIVND (reference sequence). This CDR3 spans 14 amino acids. In DNA form, the CDR3 reads TGTGCCAGCGGACTAGCGGGGGATTACAATGAGCAGTTCTTC. It specifies CASGLAGDYNEQFF.

This clone was seen a single time. The CDR3 is CASSTYRGLGSTEAFF. CDR3 DNA: TGTGCCAGCAGTACCTACAGGGGTCTTGGTAGCACTGAAGCTTTCTTT. The genes are TRBV28 and TRBJ1-1; 7 bases align to TRBD1. Trimming cost V 5 bases and J 4 bases; bases outside gene matches: 13. CDR3 length: 16 residues. Germline CDR1 reads MDHEN; CDR2 reads SYDVKM.

The chain links TRBV18 to TRBJ2-3; D perhaps matches TRBD1 (6 bases). Between the trimmed V and J ends, which lost 3 bases and 8 bases, there was a span of 15 bases. CDR1 KGHSH and CDR2 LQKENI come from the germline V gene. This CDR3 is built from 14 residues. The CDR3 sequence is CASSPRTVDVTQYF. CDR3 bases: TGTGCCAGCTCACCCCGGACAGTCGACGTTACGCAGTATTTT.

The chain combines TRBV5-4 with TRBJ2-1; 11 nucleotides line up with TRBD2. Trimming removed 4 bases from V and 8 bases from J; junction bases left unmatched: 8. From germline, CDR1 is SGHNT and CDR2 YYREEE (reference sequence). The CDR3 covers 15 residues. The CDR3 region has the DNA TGTGCCAGCAGCCCCTCAATAGCGGGGGGGCATGAGCAGTTCTTC. It encodes CASSPSIAGGHEQFF.

The gene calls are TRBV6-2 or TRBV6-3 and TRBJ2-1; 9 positions agree with TRBD1. Germline V CDR1 and CDR2: MNHEY, SVGEGT. This CDR3 is 18 amino acids long. V dropped 0 bases and J dropped 8; count of bases not matched to a gene: 14. CDR3 in amino acids: CASSYSPGQGTSGDEQFF. The CDR3 coding sequence is TGTGCCAGCAGTTACTCGCCGGGACAGGGAACTTCCGGGGATGAGCAGTTCTTC.

This sequence joins TRBV6-5 and TRBJ1-1, with D uncertain. V dropped 6 bases and J dropped 7 bases, with 9 bases sitting between them. The CDR3 loop spans 11 amino acids. Germline V gives CDR1 MNHEY, CDR2 SVGAGI. The CDR3 region is CASRTSLEAFF. CDR3 sequence (DNA): TGTGCCAGCAGAACCTCACTTGAAGCTTTCTTT.

The chain carries TRBV2 and TRBJ2-1; possibly TRBD2 for D (5 bases). The CDR3 totals 15 residues. Germline V CDR1 and CDR2: SNHLY, FYNNEI. V lost 5 bases to trimming and J lost 3 bases, with 14 bases between them. CDR3 amino acids: CASSLPGLGYNEQFF. For the CDR3, the DNA is TGTGCCAGCAGTCTCCCAGGACTTGGCTACAATGAGCAGTTCTTC.

The rearrangement uses TRBV25-1 and TRBJ1-1, with D unclear. Trimming removed 5 bases from V and 9 bases from J, with 16 bases in between. The germline V gene encodes CDR1 MGHDK and CDR2 SYGVNS. The CDR3 length is 13 residues. The CDR3 region has the DNA TGTGCCAGCAGTCCCGGGCCCACGGGAAAAGCTTTCTTT. Its translation is CASSPGPTGKAFF.